This T cell receptor (beta chain) was captured by sequencing in a study of blood T cell repertoires in COVID-19. For the study at large: T cells, B-cell-depleted T cells, or PBMCs provided the cDNA or gDNA that served as material.

The CDR3 is 12 residues long. Per the authors' pipeline: From reference gene primer amplification, estimates of nucleated cell counts were derived. Only in-frame clones appear in the TCRdb table, and some are missing; sequencing was by immunoSEQ multiplex PCR. V and J calls plus clone size are reproduced from that table; the DNA served to infer D and trimming. The repertoire holds about 350,000 clones, with around nine tenths as singletons. Assignment of participants to cohorts was predicated upon participant-reported clinical history. Exposed enrollees had met someone with a PCR-confirmed or clinician-diagnosed COVID-19 case at some point within the 2 weeks before study entry.

Sequencing was performed on PBMCs or T cells enriched from blood (not recorded which). V is TRBV21-1 and J is TRBJ2-7; the table's TRBD2 call for D was not verified on the DNA. TRBV21-1 is a documented pseudogene. This sequence was found in a woman in her 30s who had been exposed to COVID-19. Here the CDR3 reads CACGGWGYEQYF. CDR3 sequence (DNA): TGTGCCTGCGGGGGATGGGGCTACGAGCAGTACTTC.